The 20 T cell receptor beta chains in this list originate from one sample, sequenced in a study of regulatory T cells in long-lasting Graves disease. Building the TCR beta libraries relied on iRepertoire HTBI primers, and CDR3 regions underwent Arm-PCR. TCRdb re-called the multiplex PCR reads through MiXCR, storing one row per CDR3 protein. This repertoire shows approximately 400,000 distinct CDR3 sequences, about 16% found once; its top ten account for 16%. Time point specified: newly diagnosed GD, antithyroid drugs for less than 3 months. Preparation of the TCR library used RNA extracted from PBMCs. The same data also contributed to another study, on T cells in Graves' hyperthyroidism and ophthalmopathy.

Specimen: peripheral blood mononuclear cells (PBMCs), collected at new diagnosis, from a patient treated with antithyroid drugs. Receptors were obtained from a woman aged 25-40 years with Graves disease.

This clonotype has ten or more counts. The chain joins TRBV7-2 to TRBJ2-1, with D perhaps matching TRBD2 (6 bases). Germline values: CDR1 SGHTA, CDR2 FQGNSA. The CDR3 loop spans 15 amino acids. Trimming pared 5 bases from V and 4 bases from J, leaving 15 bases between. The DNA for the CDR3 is TGTGCCAGCAGCCGGACCGGAGGGAATTACAATGAGCAGTTCTTC. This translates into CASSRTGGNYNEQFF.

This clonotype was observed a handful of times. CDR3 in DNA: TGTGCCAGCAGCTTAAGTCAGGCCTCCTACGAGCAGTACTTC. Protein: CASSLSQASYEQYF. The rearrangement links TRBV7-9 to TRBJ2-7; no definite D call. Trimming cost V 2 bases and J 0 bases, with 8 bases left between them. The CDR3 totals 14 residues. CDR1 is SEHNR, CDR2 FQNEAQ, per germline (reference sequence).

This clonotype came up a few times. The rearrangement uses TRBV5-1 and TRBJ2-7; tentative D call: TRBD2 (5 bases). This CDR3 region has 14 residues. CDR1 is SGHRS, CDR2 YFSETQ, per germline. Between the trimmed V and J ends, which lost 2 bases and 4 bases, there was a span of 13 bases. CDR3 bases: TGCGCCAGCAGCTTAGGAGGAGTACTTTACGAGCAGTACTTC. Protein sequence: CASSLGGVLYEQYF. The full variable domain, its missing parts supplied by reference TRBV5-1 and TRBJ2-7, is KAGVTQTPRYLIKTRGQQVTLSCSPISGHRSVSWYQQTPGQGLQFLFEYFSETQRNKGNFPGRFSGRQFSNSRSEMNVSTLELGDSALYLCASSLGGVLYEQYFGPGTRLTVT.

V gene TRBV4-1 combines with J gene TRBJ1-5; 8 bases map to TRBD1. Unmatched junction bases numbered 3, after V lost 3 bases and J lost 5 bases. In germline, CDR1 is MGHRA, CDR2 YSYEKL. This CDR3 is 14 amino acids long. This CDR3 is CASSQDRVYQPQHF. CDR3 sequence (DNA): TGCGCCAGCAGCCAGGACAGGGTATATCAGCCCCAGCATTTT.

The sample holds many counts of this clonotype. The CDR3 sequence: CASSVDLQGVETQYF. The DNA of the CDR3 is TGTGCCAGCAGCGTAGATCTACAGGGAGTCGAGACCCAGTACTTC. This chain links TRBV9 with TRBJ2-5; tentative D call: TRBD1 (6 bases). V dropped 0 bases and J dropped 5 bases, with 14 bases sitting between them. From germline, CDR1 is SGDLS and CDR2 YYNGEE. The CDR3 has 15 amino acids.

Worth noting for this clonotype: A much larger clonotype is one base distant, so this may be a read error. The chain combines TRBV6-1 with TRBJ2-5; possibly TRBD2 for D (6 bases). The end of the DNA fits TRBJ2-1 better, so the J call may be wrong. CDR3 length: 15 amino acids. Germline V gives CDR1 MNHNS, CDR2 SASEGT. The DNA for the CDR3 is TGTGCCAGCAGTGAAGCAGGGACTTCCCACAATGAGCAGTTCTTC. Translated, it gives CASSEAGTSHNEQFF.

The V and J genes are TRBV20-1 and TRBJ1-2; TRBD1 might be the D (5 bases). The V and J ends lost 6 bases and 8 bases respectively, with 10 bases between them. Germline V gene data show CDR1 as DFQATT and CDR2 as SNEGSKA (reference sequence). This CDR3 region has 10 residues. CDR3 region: CSAGRDGYTF. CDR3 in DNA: TGCAGTGCCGGGCGGGACGGCTACACCTTC.

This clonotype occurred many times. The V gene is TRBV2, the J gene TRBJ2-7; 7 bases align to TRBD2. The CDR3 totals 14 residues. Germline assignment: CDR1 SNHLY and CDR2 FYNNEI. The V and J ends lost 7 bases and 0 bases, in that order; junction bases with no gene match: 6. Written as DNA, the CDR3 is TGTGCCAGCACGTCTCGGACTAGCTCCTACGAGCAGTACTTC. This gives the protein CASTSRTSSYEQYF.

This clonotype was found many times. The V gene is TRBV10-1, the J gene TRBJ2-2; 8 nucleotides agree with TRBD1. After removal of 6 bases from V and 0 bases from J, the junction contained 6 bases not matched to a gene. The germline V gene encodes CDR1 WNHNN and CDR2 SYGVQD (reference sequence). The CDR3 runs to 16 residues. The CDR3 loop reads CASRPGQGANTGELFF. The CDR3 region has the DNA TGCGCCAGCAGGCCCGGACAGGGTGCGAACACCGGGGAGCTGTTTTTT.

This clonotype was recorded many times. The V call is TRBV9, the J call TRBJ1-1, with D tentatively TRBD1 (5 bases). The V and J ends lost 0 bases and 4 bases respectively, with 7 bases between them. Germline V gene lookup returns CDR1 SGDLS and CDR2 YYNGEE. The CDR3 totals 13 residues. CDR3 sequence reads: CASSVGGSTEAFF. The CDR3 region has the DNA TGTGCCAGCAGCGTAGGGGGGTCCACTGAAGCTTTCTTT.

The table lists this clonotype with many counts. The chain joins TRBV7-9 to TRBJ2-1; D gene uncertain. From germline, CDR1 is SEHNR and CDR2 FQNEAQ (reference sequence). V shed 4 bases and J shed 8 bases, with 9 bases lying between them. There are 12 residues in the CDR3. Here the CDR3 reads CASSYMADEQFF. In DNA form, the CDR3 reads TGTGCCAGCAGCTACATGGCCGATGAGCAGTTCTTC.

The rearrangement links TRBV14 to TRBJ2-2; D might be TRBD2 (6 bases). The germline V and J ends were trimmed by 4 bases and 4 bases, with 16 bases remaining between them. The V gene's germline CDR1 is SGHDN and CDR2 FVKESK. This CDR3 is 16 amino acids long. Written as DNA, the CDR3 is TGTGCCAGCAGCCTAGAGAGGAGGGAGGCCACCGGGGAGCTGTTTTTT. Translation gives CASSLERREATGELFF.

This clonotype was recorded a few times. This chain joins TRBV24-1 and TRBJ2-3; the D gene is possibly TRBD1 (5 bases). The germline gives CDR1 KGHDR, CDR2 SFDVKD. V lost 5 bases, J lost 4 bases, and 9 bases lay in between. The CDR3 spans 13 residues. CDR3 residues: CATSVAGSDTQYF. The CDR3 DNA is TGTGCCACCAGTGTAGCAGGGTCAGATACGCAGTATTTT.

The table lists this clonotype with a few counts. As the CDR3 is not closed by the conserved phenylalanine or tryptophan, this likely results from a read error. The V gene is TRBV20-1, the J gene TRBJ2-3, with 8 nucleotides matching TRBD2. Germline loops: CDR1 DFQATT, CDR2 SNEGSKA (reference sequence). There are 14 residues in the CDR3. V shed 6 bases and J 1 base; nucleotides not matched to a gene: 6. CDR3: CSARRAGGTDTQYY. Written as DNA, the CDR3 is TGCAGTGCGAGACGAGCGGGAGGCACAGATACGCAGTATTAT.

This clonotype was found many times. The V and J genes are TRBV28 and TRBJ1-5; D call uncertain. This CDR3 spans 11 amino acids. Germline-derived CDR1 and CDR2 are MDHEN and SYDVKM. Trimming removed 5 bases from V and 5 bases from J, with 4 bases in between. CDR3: CASSQDQPQHF. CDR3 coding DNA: TGTGCCAGCAGTCAGGATCAGCCCCAGCATTTT.

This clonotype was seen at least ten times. The CDR3 protein is CASSLAVQHEWYF. CDR3 bases: TGTGCCAGCAGCTTAGCGGTGCAGCACGAGTGGTACTTC. The genes are TRBV7-2 and TRBJ2-7; no clear D. V was cut by 0 bases and J by 12 bases, with 15 bases left in between. This CDR3 spans 13 amino acids. Germline V gene data show CDR1 as SGHTA and CDR2 as FQGNSA. Supplemented by reference TRBV7-2 and TRBJ2-7, the full variable domain reads GAGVSQSPSNKVTEKGKDVELRCDPISGHTALYWYRQSLGQGLEFLIYFQGNSAPDKSGLPSDRFSAERTGGSVSTLTIQRTQQEDSAVYLCASSLAVQHEWYFGPGTRLTVT.

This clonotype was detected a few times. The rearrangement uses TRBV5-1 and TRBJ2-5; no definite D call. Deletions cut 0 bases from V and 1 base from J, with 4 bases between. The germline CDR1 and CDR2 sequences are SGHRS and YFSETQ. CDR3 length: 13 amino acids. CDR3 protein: CASSLAVQETQYF. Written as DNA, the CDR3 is TGCGCCAGCAGCTTGGCGGTCCAAGAGACCCAGTACTTC.

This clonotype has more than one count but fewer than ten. Written as DNA, the CDR3 is TGTGCCAGCAGCATCAGGGGGCGAGTCACTGAAGCTTTCTTT. The encoded protein is CASSIRGRVTEAFF. V is TRBV5-6 and J is TRBJ1-1, with 8 bases that match TRBD1. Per the germline V gene, CDR1 is SGHDT and CDR2 is YYEEEE. This CDR3 is built from 14 residues. The V gene end was trimmed by 4 bases and the J gene end by 4 bases; junction bases not matched to a gene: 6.

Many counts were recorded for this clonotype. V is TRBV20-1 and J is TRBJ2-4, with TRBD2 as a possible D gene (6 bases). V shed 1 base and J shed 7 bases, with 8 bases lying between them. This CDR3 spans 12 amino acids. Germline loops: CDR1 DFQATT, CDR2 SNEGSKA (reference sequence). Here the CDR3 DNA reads TGCAGTGCTAGAGGCGCGGGGAACATTCAGTACTTC. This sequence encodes CSARGAGNIQYF.

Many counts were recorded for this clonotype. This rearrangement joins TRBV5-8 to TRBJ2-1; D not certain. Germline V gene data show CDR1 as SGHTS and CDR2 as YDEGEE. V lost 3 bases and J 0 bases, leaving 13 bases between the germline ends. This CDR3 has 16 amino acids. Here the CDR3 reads CASSSLQKLSYNEQFF. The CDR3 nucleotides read TGTGCCAGCAGCTCACTACAGAAACTCTCCTACAATGAGCAGTTCTTC.